This entry features one T cell receptor beta chain sequence. This specimen comes from a study of shared clonotypes between healthy human individuals. Clones were read by immunoSEQ multiplex PCR, and TCRdb kept only the in-frame ones, dropping some. Among under 300,000 clones listed, 60% to 80% were seen once. Deletions cut 3 bases from V and 5 bases from J, with 5 bases between. This CDR3 has 12 amino acids. CDR1 is MDHEN, CDR2 SYDVKM, per germline. The V and J genes are TRBV28 and TRBJ1-5, with D possibly matching TRBD1 (5 bases). The sequence came from a man aged 25 to 40 in good health. Sequenced input: memory CD4+ T cells sorted from blood. As for subset: CD45RA-negative fraction. The CDR3, as DNA: TGTGCCAGCAGTTTCAGGGATCAGCCCCAGCATTTT. Its protein product is CASSFRDQPQHF.